This entry lists 21 T cell receptor beta chains sequenced from one sample in a study of blood T cell repertoires in COVID-19. Sequencing used immunoSEQ multiplex PCR; TCRdb keeps in-frame clones, though not all of them. The sample holds hundreds of thousands of clones; roughly nine tenths are singletons and the top ten take about 2.2%. The sequenced sample was peripheral blood. The receptors shown here come from a woman aged 45-59 years with acute or convalescent COVID-19.

This sequence joins TRBV7-9 and TRBJ1-4; D not certain. This CDR3 comprises 15 residues. CDR1 and CDR2 (germline): SEHNR, FQNEAQ (reference sequence). The ends were cut back, 4 bases at V and 2 bases at J, with 11 bases in the middle. The CDR3 protein is CASSSTGNTNEKLFF. Here the CDR3 DNA reads TGTGCCAGCAGCTCAACCGGGAATACTAATGAAAAACTGTTTTTT. Using reference TRBV7-9 and TRBJ1-4 for the parts outside the CDR3, the full variable domain is DTGVSQNPRHKITKRGQNVTFRCDPISEHNRLYWYRQTLGQGPEFLTYFQNEAQLEKSRLLSDRFSAERPKGSFSTLEIQRTEQGDSAMYLCASSSTGNTNEKLFFGSGTQLSVL.

V usage is TRBV25-1 and J usage is TRBJ2-3; D gene ambiguous. The germline V gene has CDR1 MGHDK and CDR2 SYGVNS. This CDR3 has 11 residues. The V end lost 4 bases, the J end lost 9 bases, and 8 bases lay between the germline ends. Here the CDR3 reads CASSVSFTQYF. The CDR3 DNA reads as TGTGCCAGCAGTGTCTCCTTCACGCAGTATTTT.

CDR3 protein: CASSGLAGLEEQFF. In DNA form, the CDR3 reads TGCGCCAGCAGTGGCCTAGCGGGGTTAGAGGAGCAGTTCTTC. The rearrangement uses TRBV10-2 and TRBJ2-1; 9 nucleotides align to TRBD2. CDR3 size: 14 residues. In germline, CDR1 is WSHSY, CDR2 SAAADI. V shed 4 bases and J 10 bases; nucleotides not matched to a gene: 8.

CDR3 region: CASSLSSANNEQFF. As DNA, the CDR3 is TGTGCCAGCAGCTTGTCTAGCGCTAACAATGAGCAGTTCTTC. The V call is TRBV11-2, the J call TRBJ2-1, with D perhaps matching TRBD2 (6 bases). V was trimmed by 3 bases and J by 5 bases, leaving 11 bases between them. Germline CDR1 SGHAT, CDR2 FQNNGV. This CDR3 spans 14 amino acids.

V usage is TRBV3-1 (or the pseudogene TRBV3-2) and J usage is TRBJ2-5, with 14 bases fitting TRBD2. The length of the CDR3 is 16 residues. Per the germline V gene, CDR1 is LGHDT and CDR2 is YNNKEL (reference sequence). Trimming at V came to 4 bases and at J to 4 bases, leaving 5 bases not matched to a gene. This CDR3 reads CASSPRLAGGRETQYF. The DNA of the CDR3 is TGTGCCAGCAGCCCTCGACTAGCGGGAGGGCGAGAGACCCAGTACTTC.

About this clone itself: This CDR3 is also generated by other DNA sequences in the sample. The chain links TRBV18 to TRBJ2-7, with 7 nucleotides matching TRBD2. CDR3 length: 12 amino acids. Losses at the gene ends were 3 bases for V and 7 bases for J; bases not matched to a gene: 3. The germline CDR1 and CDR2 sequences are KGHSH and LQKENI. The CDR3 sequence is CASSPRGYEQYF. The CDR3, as DNA: TGTGCCAGCTCACCGCGGGGGTATGAGCAGTACTTC.

This clone was observed a handful of times. The rearrangement joins TRBV3-1 (or the pseudogene TRBV3-2) to TRBJ2-2; D perhaps matches TRBD1 (6 bases). The CDR3 runs to 15 residues. V was clipped by 2 bases and J by 5 bases, with 12 bases between them. Germline assignment: CDR1 LGHDT and CDR2 YNNKEL (reference sequence). The CDR3: CASSQWAGATGELFF. In DNA, the CDR3 is TGTGCCAGCAGCCAATGGGCAGGGGCTACCGGGGAGCTGTTTTTT.

The V and J genes are TRBV6-6 and TRBJ1-2; 8 nucleotides line up with TRBD1. The CDR3 is made up of 14 amino acids. The J segment lost 6 bases and the V segment lost 0 bases, leaving 3 bases of the junction unmatched. Germline CDR1 and CDR2: MNHNY and SVGAGI (reference sequence). CDR3 sequence: CASSYSTGVNGYTF. CDR3 DNA: TGTGCCAGCAGTTACTCGACAGGGGTCAATGGCTACACCTTC.

V usage is TRBV6-2 or TRBV6-3 and J usage is TRBJ2-7; 12 bases align to TRBD2. This CDR3 region has 18 residues. The V segment lost 4 bases and the J segment 2 bases; nucleotides outside the gene matches: 12. The germline V gene has CDR1 MNHEY and CDR2 SVGEGT. The CDR3 DNA sequence: TGTGCCAGCAGTTGGGATCGGACTAGCGGGAAAGGGACCTACGAGCAGTACTTC. Translated: CASSWDRTSGKGTYEQYF.

This clone appeared a few times. This CDR3 fails to terminate in the conserved phenylalanine or tryptophan, so it likely reflects a read error. The DNA is omitted, as the CDR3 cannot be located on it reliably, and the CDR3 follows TCRdb's listing. The gene calls are TRBV15 and TRBJ1-4; whether TRBD1, the table's D call, matches the DNA was not checked. The length of the CDR3 is 13 amino acids, counting both ends. CDR1 is LNHNV, CDR2 YYDKDF, per germline (reference sequence). CDR3 in amino acids: CATSSSFDRATWL.

The rearrangement joins TRBV7-2 to TRBJ2-5; 8 nucleotides line up with TRBD2. J lost 3 bases, V lost 4 bases, and 7 bases had no gene match. Germline CDR1 is SGHTA and CDR2 is FQGNSA. The CDR3 sequence is 15 residues long. The CDR3 region has the DNA TGTGCCAGCAGCTCCGTACGGGGGGGGGAAGAGACCCAGTACTTC. This codes for CASSSVRGGEETQYF.

V usage is TRBV10-2 and J usage is TRBJ2-1; D may be TRBD1 (5 bases). The germline CDR1 and CDR2 sequences are WSHSY and SAAADI. The V end was cut by 9 bases, the J end by 0 bases, with 12 bases between. The CDR3 consists of 14 residues. The CDR3 region is CASATDSSYNEQFF. The CDR3 coding sequence is TGCGCCAGTGCGACAGACAGCTCCTACAATGAGCAGTTCTTC.

The rearrangement links TRBV27 to TRBJ1-1; TRBD1 aligns across 7 bases. The length of the CDR3 is 13 residues. The germline V gene has CDR1 MNHEY and CDR2 SMNVEV (reference sequence). V dropped 5 bases and J dropped 9; count of bases not matched to a gene: 9. The CDR3 sequence: CASSPTGTDKAFF. The CDR3 nucleotides read TGTGCCAGCAGTCCCACCGGGACAGATAAAGCTTTCTTT.

The V and J genes are TRBV6-6 and TRBJ1-5; maybe TRBD1 (5 bases). CDR1 is MNHNY, CDR2 SVGAGI, per germline (reference sequence). CDR3 length: 16 residues. V was pared by 2 bases and J by 6 bases, with 17 bases between. The CDR3 loop is CASSYGGTAITQPQHF. CDR3 sequence (DNA): TGTGCCAGCAGTTACGGAGGGACCGCCATCACTCAGCCCCAGCATTTT.

The chain uses TRBV3-1 (or the pseudogene TRBV3-2) and TRBJ2-7, with 8 bases that match TRBD2. Trimming at V came to 4 bases and at J to 6 bases, leaving 8 bases not matched to a gene. CDR1 LGHDT and CDR2 YNNKEL come from the germline V gene (reference sequence). There are 14 residues in the CDR3. CDR3: CASSPTSARVEQYF. CDR3 nucleotide sequence: TGTGCCAGCAGCCCGACTAGCGCCCGGGTCGAGCAGTACTTC.

The chain has TRBV4-1 and TRBJ2-7; 7 bases are a match to TRBD1. The germline gives CDR1 MGHRA, CDR2 YSYEKL. CDR3 size: 16 residues. Trimming cost V 4 bases and J 2 bases; bases outside gene matches: 11. CDR3 sequence (DNA): TGCGCCAGCAGCCGTGTTGTCGGACAGGCGACCTACGAGCAGTACTTC. Protein: CASSRVVGQATYEQYF.

J is TRBJ2-2 and V is TRBV11-2; 7 nucleotides line up with TRBD2. Germline-derived CDR1 and CDR2 are SGHAT and FQNNGV. The trim removed 3 bases at V and 2 bases at J, leaving 6 bases unmatched. The CDR3 is 16 residues long. The CDR3 sequence is CASSFTRDYNTGELFF. The CDR3 bases are TGTGCCAGCAGCTTTACTCGGGACTATAACACCGGGGAGCTGTTTTTT.

This chain connects TRBV7-2 to TRBJ2-3; possibly TRBD1 for D (6 bases). From germline, CDR1 is SGHTA and CDR2 FQGNSA. V was cut by 2 bases and J by 4 bases, with 7 bases left in between. The CDR3 totals 13 residues. The CDR3 region is CASSLQGPDTQYF. CDR3 nucleotide sequence: TGTGCCAGCAGCTTACAGGGGCCAGATACGCAGTATTTT.

Notes on this clone: Other DNA variants within this sample encode the same CDR3. V is TRBV6-2 or TRBV6-3 and J is TRBJ2-3; TRBD2 matches at 7 bases. V was clipped by 6 bases and J by 4 bases; unmatched bases: 10. Per germline, CDR1 MNHEY and CDR2 SVGEGT. The CDR3 has 15 amino acids. As DNA, the CDR3 is TGTGCCAGCAGCTGGACTAGTGGGGGGGCAGATACGCAGTATTTT. It is translated as CASSWTSGGADTQYF.

As to this clone: This specimen includes other DNA sequences encoding the same CDR3. The rearrangement links TRBV19 to TRBJ1-2, with 9 bases matching TRBD1. CDR3 size: 15 residues. Germline-derived CDR1 and CDR2 are LNHDA and SQIVND (reference sequence). Germline trimming cut 0 bases from V and 8 bases from J; bases unmatched to any gene: 7. The DNA of the CDR3 is TGTGCCAGTAGTATAGATCGAGACAGGGGGGACGGCTACACCTTC. This sequence encodes CASSIDRDRGDGYTF.

J is TRBJ2-5 and V is TRBV3-1 (or the pseudogene TRBV3-2); possibly TRBD1 for D (6 bases). Germline CDR1 LGHDT, CDR2 YNNKEL (reference sequence). V lost 1 base and J lost 5, with 14 bases in between. CDR3 length: 15 amino acids. CDR3 nucleotides: TGTGCCAGCAGCCAAGGGGTCCGTGGGGGCGAGACCCAGTACTTC. It specifies CASSQGVRGGETQYF.